This T cell receptor beta chain was recovered during a study of cytomegalovirus exposure and HLA in healthy donors. Study at large: Out of several hundred genotyped donors, roughly 80% belonged to the Caucasian-associated ancestry cluster.

The donors, nominally healthy at sampling, likely had unrecorded immune exposures. CDR3 length equals 13 residues. V lost 4 bases and J 1 base, leaving 7 bases between the germline ends. Germline loops: CDR1 KGHSH, CDR2 LQKENI. Use of 60 Vbeta and 13 Jbeta primers characterized the PCR. Only in-frame clones appear in the TCRdb table, and some are missing; sequencing was by immunoSEQ multiplex PCR. The sample contains around 99,000 clones, about four fifths of which appear only once. Sequencing was done on a sample of PBMCs. The receptor was derived from a woman aged 25 to 39 in good health and CMV-seronegative. V usage is TRBV18 and J usage is TRBJ1-1; D gene ambiguous. In nucleotides, the CDR3 is TGTGCCAGCTCACGGGAGGGGAACACTGAAGCTTTCTTT. Protein sequence: CASSREGNTEAFF.